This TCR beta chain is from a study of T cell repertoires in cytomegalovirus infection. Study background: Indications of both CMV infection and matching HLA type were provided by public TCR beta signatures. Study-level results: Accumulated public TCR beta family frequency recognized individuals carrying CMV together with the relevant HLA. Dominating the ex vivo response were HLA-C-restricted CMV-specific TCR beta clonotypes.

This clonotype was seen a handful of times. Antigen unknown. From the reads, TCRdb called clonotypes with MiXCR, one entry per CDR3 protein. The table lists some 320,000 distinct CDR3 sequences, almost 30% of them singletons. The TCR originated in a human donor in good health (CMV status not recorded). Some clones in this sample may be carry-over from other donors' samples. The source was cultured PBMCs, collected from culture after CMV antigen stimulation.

The CDR3 DNA is TGTGCCAGCAGCTTAAAATGGGACAGGGAAAACGAGCAGTACTTC. Translating it yields CASSLKWDRENEQYF. The J gene is TRBJ2-7, the V gene TRBV7-6, with TRBD1 matching 9 bases. CDR1 and CDR2 (germline): SGHVS, FNYEAQ. Trimming at V came to 2 bases and at J to 5 bases, leaving 7 bases not matched to a gene. The CDR3 totals 15 residues.